The 21 T cell receptor beta chains presented below share a single source sample, sequenced in a study of shared clonotypes between healthy human individuals. Method: immunoSEQ multiplex PCR; TCRdb's copy keeps in-frame clones and lacks some. This sample carries approximately 1.4 million clones, 98% of them seen once, and the ten largest clones take around 0.45%. Source material: naive CD4+ T cells sorted from blood. The subset here: CD45RA+ positively selected. These receptors were collected from a man aged 25-40 years in good health.

The chain is built from TRBV27 and TRBJ1-5; TRBD1 matches 7 bases. The J segment lost 7 bases and the V segment lost 3 bases, leaving 3 bases of the junction unmatched. The CDR3 is 13 residues long. Per germline, CDR1 MNHEY and CDR2 SMNVEV (reference sequence). CDR3 protein: CASSLLGGQPQHF. The CDR3 DNA reads as TGTGCCAGCAGTTTGCTAGGGGGCCAGCCCCAGCATTTT.

As for this clone: The same CDR3 is also encoded by other DNA sequences in this sample. The chain carries TRBV9 and TRBJ2-7, with D tentatively TRBD1 (6 bases). The CDR3 runs to 13 residues. Germline CDR1 and CDR2: SGDLS and YYNGEE. V was trimmed by 2 bases and J by 3 bases, leaving 9 bases between them. CDR3 coding DNA: TGTGCCAGCAGCGTTGGGGGCGTCTACGAGCAGTACTTC. It encodes CASSVGGVYEQYF.

The chain couples TRBV9 to TRBJ2-3, with D perhaps matching TRBD2 (5 bases). This CDR3 region has 16 residues. Trimming stripped 1 base from V and 1 base from J, with 13 bases between. The germline gives CDR1 SGDLS, CDR2 YYNGEE. CDR3 DNA: TGTGCCAGCAGCGTAACTGCTGTCGGGGGCACAGATACGCAGTATTTT. Protein product: CASSVTAVGGTDTQYF.

This clone was observed once. The chain is built from TRBV9 and TRBJ2-1; D unclear. V was pared by 5 bases and J by 6 bases, with 12 bases between. Germline CDR1 and CDR2: SGDLS and YYNGEE. The length of the CDR3 is 13 residues. The CDR3 nucleotides are TGTGCCAGCAGGCCCCCGTCGGGCAATGAGCAGTTCTTC. It is translated as CASRPPSGNEQFF.

This clone was seen only once. The chain carries TRBV13 and TRBJ2-2; TRBD1 aligns across 9 bases. With V trimmed by 2 bases and J by 2 bases, 0 bases remained unmatched. This CDR3 spans 15 amino acids. The germline V gene has CDR1 PRHDT and CDR2 FYEKMQ (reference sequence). CDR3 protein: CASSLTGGNTGELFF. CDR3 DNA: TGTGCCAGCAGCTTAACAGGGGGCAACACCGGGGAGCTGTTTTTT.

Details on this clone: Other nucleotide sequences in the sample specify the same CDR3. The chain carries TRBV19 and TRBJ1-5; D might be TRBD1 (5 bases). This CDR3 comprises 12 residues. Germline V gene data show CDR1 as LNHDA and CDR2 as SQIVND (reference sequence). V was clipped by 6 bases and J by 4 bases, with 7 bases between them. Here the CDR3 reads CASRGGNQPQHF. CDR3 sequence (DNA): TGTGCCAGTAGGGGGGGAAATCAGCCCCAGCATTTT.

This chain joins TRBV9 and TRBJ2-7; D gene uncertain. The CDR3 has 13 residues. In germline, CDR1 is SGDLS, CDR2 YYNGEE. V was shortened by 3 bases and J by 1 base, with 8 bases between the two germline ends. The CDR3 protein is CASSAPQSYEQYF. The CDR3, as DNA: TGTGCCAGCAGCGCCCCGCAGTCCTACGAGCAGTACTTC.

The rearrangement joins TRBV25-1 to TRBJ2-3; TRBD2 agrees at 11 bases. The V and J ends lost 3 bases and 2 bases, in that order; junction bases with no gene match: 7. CDR1 MGHDK and CDR2 SYGVNS come from the germline V gene. CDR3 length: 17 amino acids. Here the CDR3 reads CASSDLRLAGTTDTQYF. The CDR3 coding sequence is TGTGCCAGCAGTGACCTCCGACTAGCGGGAACCACAGATACGCAGTATTTT.

The chain uses TRBV28 and TRBJ2-2, with D unresolved. V was cut by 8 bases and J by 4 bases, with 11 bases left in between. CDR1 MDHEN and CDR2 SYDVKM come from the germline V gene. The CDR3 totals 13 residues. The CDR3: CASSRQITGELFF. DNA of the CDR3: TGTGCCAGCTCGAGACAAATCACCGGGGAGCTGTTTTTT.

This clone appeared a single time. This chain links TRBV5-6 with TRBJ1-2, with D tentatively TRBD1 (6 bases). The CDR3 is 14 amino acids. Trimming took 2 bases from V and 5 from J, leaving 13 bases between them. Germline values: CDR1 SGHDT, CDR2 YYEEEE. The chain's CDR3 is CASSFRTVRYGYTF. Here the CDR3 DNA reads TGTGCCAGCAGCTTTCGGACAGTTCGGTATGGCTACACCTTC.

The CDR3 sequence is CASSLDIKNTEAFF. CDR3 nucleotide sequence: TGCGCCAGCAGCTTGGACATAAAGAACACTGAAGCTTTCTTT. The chain has TRBV5-1 and TRBJ1-1, with D unresolved. The V and J ends lost 0 bases and 1 base respectively, with 7 bases between them. This CDR3 region has 14 residues. CDR1 and CDR2 (germline): SGHRS, YFSETQ.

This sequence joins TRBV7-9 and TRBJ2-1; the D is unclear. Germline V gives CDR1 SEHNR, CDR2 FQNEAQ (reference sequence). CDR3 length: 12 amino acids. Trimming took off 1 base at V and 7 bases at J, with 5 bases between the two ends. CDR3 residues: CASSLDVNEQFF. The CDR3, as DNA: TGTGCCAGCAGCTTAGATGTGAATGAGCAGTTCTTC.

The genes are TRBV2 and TRBJ2-2; perhaps TRBD2 as D (6 bases). Germline V gene data show CDR1 as SNHLY and CDR2 as FYNNEI. CDR3 size: 13 residues. Trimming took off 6 bases at V and 6 bases at J, with 11 bases between the two ends. In DNA, the CDR3 is TGTGCCAGCAGCGGACTATCTTCCGGGGAGCTGTTTTTT. This sequence encodes CASSGLSSGELFF.

CDR3 bases: TGTGCCAGCAGGACGCCCAGCTCTGGGGCCAACGTCCTGACTTTC. Translated: CASRTPSSGANVLTF. J is TRBJ2-6 and V is TRBV6-6, with D uncertain. Germline V gives CDR1 MNHNY, CDR2 SVGAGI (reference sequence). CDR3 size: 15 residues. V dropped 6 bases and J dropped 0 bases, with 9 bases sitting between them.

The chain combines TRBV7-9 with TRBJ2-7; perhaps TRBD2 as D (6 bases). This CDR3 is built from 13 residues. From germline, CDR1 is SEHNR and CDR2 FQNEAQ (reference sequence). V lost 6 bases, J lost 3 bases, and 12 bases lay in between. The CDR3 loop reads CASSRPGGYEQYF. The DNA for the CDR3 is TGTGCCAGCAGTCGCCCCGGGGGCTACGAGCAGTACTTC.

The chain links TRBV7-6 to TRBJ2-7, with 7 bases matching TRBD1. V was clipped by 5 bases and J by 3 bases; unmatched bases: 7. The germline V gene encodes CDR1 SGHVS and CDR2 FNYEAQ. The CDR3 loop spans 14 amino acids. CDR3 loop: CASSEPGQSYEQYF. The CDR3 coding sequence is TGTGCCAGCAGCGAACCGGGACAGAGCTACGAGCAGTACTTC. Full variable domain (rest looked up from reference TRBV7-6 and TRBJ2-7): GAGVSQSPRYKVTKRGQDVALRCDPISGHVSLYWYRQALGQGPEFLTYFNYEAQQDKSGLPNDRFSAERPEGSISTLTIQRTEQRDSAMYRCASSEPGQSYEQYFGPGTRLTVT.

The chain has TRBV9 and TRBJ2-3, with 12 bases fitting TRBD2. This CDR3 has 17 residues. Germline V gives CDR1 SGDLS, CDR2 YYNGEE. Trimming at V came to 2 bases and at J to 0 bases, leaving 4 bases not matched to a gene. Here the CDR3 reads CASSVLAGGTSTDTQYF. CDR3 in DNA: TGTGCCAGCAGCGTTCTAGCGGGGGGGACTAGCACAGATACGCAGTATTTT.

The rearrangement joins TRBV7-3 to TRBJ2-7; D possibly matches TRBD1 or TRBD2 (5 bases each). This CDR3 spans 14 amino acids. The V gene lost 5 bases and the J gene lost 6 bases, with 17 bases spanning the gap. The germline CDR1 and CDR2 sequences are SGHTA and FQGTGA. The CDR3 region has the DNA TGTGCCAGCAGCCCACGGAAAGGGACGGTCGAGCAGTACTTC. Translated, it gives CASSPRKGTVEQYF.

V gene TRBV18 combines with J gene TRBJ2-7; maybe TRBD1 (6 bases). In germline, CDR1 is KGHSH, CDR2 LQKENI. The V end lost 6 bases, the J end lost 1 base, and 16 bases lay between the germline ends. This CDR3 region has 15 residues. This CDR3 reads CASSPDRKPSYEQYF. As DNA, the CDR3 is TGTGCCAGCTCCCCCGACAGGAAACCGTCCTACGAGCAGTACTTC. Full variable domain (remainder filled in from reference TRBV18 and TRBJ2-7): NAGVMQNPRHLVRRRGQEARLRCSPMKGHSHVYWYRQLPEEGLKFMVYLQKENIIDESGMPKERFSAEFPKEGPSILRIQQVVRGDSAAYFCASSPDRKPSYEQYFGPGTRLTVT.

Concerning this clone itself: The junction departs from the called germline gene at one end, perhaps through a read error. The chain is built from TRBV19 and TRBJ2-3, with D unclear. Germline lookup yields CDR1 LNHDA and CDR2 SQIVND (reference sequence). The CDR3 covers 13 residues. CDR3 residues: CASSINSRDTQYF. The CDR3 nucleotides are TGTGCCAGTAGTATAAACAGCAGAGATACGCAGTATTTT.

This sequence joins TRBV9 and TRBJ1-3, with D hard to call. There are 17 residues in the CDR3. V was clipped by 4 bases and J by 2 bases, with 19 bases between them. The germline CDR1 and CDR2 sequences are SGDLS and YYNGEE. The CDR3 spells CASSLGLESGAGNTIYF. CDR3 DNA sequence: TGTGCCAGCAGCTTGGGTTTAGAATCCGGGGCTGGAAACACCATATATTTT.